The subject of this entry is one TCR beta chain. The CDR3 length is 15 residues. Deletions cut 2 bases from V and 5 bases from J, with 12 bases between. CDR1 is SGHTA and CDR2 is FQGNSA in the germline V gene. Using immunoSEQ multiplex PCR, the repertoire was profiled, and TCRdb retains in-frame clones only, with some absent. This sample yields roughly 29,000 clones, of which over 90% are seen a single time; 8.1% belongs to the top ten. These data originate in a study of T cell responses to AZD1222 COVID-19 vaccine. This clonotype was obtained from an adult in good health. The chain recombines TRBV7-2 with TRBJ2-2; D gene ambiguous. The source was peripheral blood, collected on day 0 of AZD1222 vaccination. The CDR3 DNA is TGTGCCAGCAGCTTATTGAGTATGGGGACCGGGGAGCTGTTTTTT. As protein: CASSLLSMGTGELFF.